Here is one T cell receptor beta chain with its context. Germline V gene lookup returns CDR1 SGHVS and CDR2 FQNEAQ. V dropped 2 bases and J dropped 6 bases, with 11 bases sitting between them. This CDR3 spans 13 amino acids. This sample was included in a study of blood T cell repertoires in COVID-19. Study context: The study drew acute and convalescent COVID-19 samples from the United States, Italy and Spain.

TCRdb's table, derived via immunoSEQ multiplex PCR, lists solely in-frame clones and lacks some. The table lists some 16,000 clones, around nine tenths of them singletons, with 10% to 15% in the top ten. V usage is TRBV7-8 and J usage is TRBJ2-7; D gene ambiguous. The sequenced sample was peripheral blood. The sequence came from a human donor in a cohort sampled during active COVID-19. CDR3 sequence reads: CASSLLSRFEQYF. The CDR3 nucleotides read TGTGCCAGCAGCTTACTATCCAGGTTCGAGCAGTACTTC.